This paragraph covers one T cell receptor beta chain sequence. Deletions cut 6 bases from V and 4 bases from J, with 12 bases between. The CDR3 has 13 amino acids. Germline CDR1 and CDR2: MNHEY and SVGEGT. Participants came from roughly 23 US areas, aged about 18 to 89 years. Participant-given clinical history determined each cohort assignment. The data belong to a study of blood T cell repertoires in COVID-19. TCRdb's table, derived via immunoSEQ multiplex PCR, lists solely in-frame clones and lacks some. The sample includes around 160,000 clones, 84% of them seen just once. The material sequenced was PBMCs or T cells enriched from blood (not recorded which). The chain has TRBV6-2 or TRBV6-3 and TRBJ1-2; TRBD1 is a possible D gene (5 bases). The clonotype originates from a woman aged 45-65 years who had been exposed to COVID-19. The CDR3 bases are TGTGCCAGCAGCCCCGACAGAATCTATGGCTACACCTTC. Its translation: CASSPDRIYGYTF.